These 28 T cell receptor beta chains were sequenced from one sample in a study of shared clonotypes between healthy human individuals. Sequenced by immunoSEQ multiplex PCR; TCRdb stores in-frame clones only, minus some. This table has over 2 million clones, around 93% appearing once. The specimen sequenced was naive CD4+ T cells from PBMCs. Subset here: CD45RA+ positively selected. The receptors stem from a young man in good health. Some clones in this sample may be carry-over from other donors' samples.

The chain recombines TRBV7-2 with TRBJ1-1; D is possibly TRBD1 (6 bases). The V gene's germline CDR1 is SGHTA and CDR2 FQGNSA. The CDR3 extends over 14 amino acids. V dropped 1 base and J dropped 4 bases, with 10 bases sitting between them. The CDR3 loop is CASSLGTVITEAFF. The CDR3 bases are TGTGCCAGCAGCTTAGGGACAGTAATCACTGAAGCTTTCTTT.

The rearrangement joins TRBV9 to TRBJ2-1, with 14 nucleotides matching TRBD2. Germline lookup yields CDR1 SGDLS and CDR2 YYNGEE. CDR3 size: 18 residues. V lost 3 bases to trimming and J lost 10 bases; unmatched junction nucleotides: 15. Written as DNA, the CDR3 is TGTGCCAGCAGCGCCAACCCCGGGGGGACTAGCGGGAGTGGAGAGCAGTTCTTC. Translated: CASSANPGGTSGSGEQFF.

The chain has TRBV19 and TRBJ1-5; D unresolved. Looked up from germline, CDR1 is LNHDA and CDR2 is SQIVND (reference sequence). CDR3 length: 13 amino acids. Trimming pared 4 bases from V and 8 bases from J, leaving 12 bases between. CDR3 sequence reads: CASSTTGAEPQHF. CDR3 nucleotide sequence: TGTGCCAGTAGTACCACGGGCGCGGAGCCCCAGCATTTT. The whole variable domain, filled in from reference TRBV19 and TRBJ1-5, reads DGGITQSPKYLFRKEGQNVTLSCEQNLNHDAMYWYRQDPGQGLRLIYYSQIVNDFQKGDIAEGYSVSREKKESFPLTVTSAQKNPTAFYLCASSTTGAEPQHFGDGTRLSIL.

This clone appeared a single time. The chain uses TRBV7-2 and TRBJ2-5, with 15 nucleotides matching TRBD2. V lost 2 bases and J lost 5; bases outside the gene matches: 6. The germline CDR1 and CDR2 sequences are SGHTA and FQGNSA. The CDR3 has 17 residues. The chain's CDR3 is CASSLQGTSGGSETQYF. The CDR3 DNA reads TGTGCCAGCAGCTTACAAGGGACTAGCGGGGGGAGCGAGACCCAGTACTTC.

V is TRBV5-4 and J is TRBJ2-2, with D perhaps matching TRBD1 (5 bases). Between the trimmed V and J ends, which lost 0 bases and 1 base, there was a span of 13 bases. This CDR3 has 17 residues. Germline V gene lookup returns CDR1 SGHNT and CDR2 YYREEE (reference sequence). CDR3: CASSLASQGKNTGELFF. CDR3 bases: TGTGCCAGCAGCTTGGCATCGCAGGGAAAGAACACCGGGGAGCTGTTTTTT.

The V call is TRBV10-3, the J call TRBJ2-7; 12 nucleotides align to TRBD2. Germline V gene data show CDR1 as ENHRY and CDR2 as SYGVKD. The CDR3 is made up of 15 amino acids. V was pared by 6 bases and J by 4 bases, with 7 bases of the junction left unmatched. For the CDR3, the DNA is TGTGCCATCAGCAAGTCCGGGACTAGCGGGTACGAGCAGTACTTC. Translated, it gives CAISKSGTSGYEQYF.

The rearrangement links TRBV6-6 to TRBJ2-1; D call uncertain. The length of the CDR3 is 16 residues. Deletions cut 2 bases from V and 0 bases from J, with 11 bases between. Germline V CDR1 and CDR2: MNHNY, SVGAGI (reference sequence). The DNA of the CDR3 is TGTGCCAGCAGTTACGGCTACTTGAGCTCCTACAATGAGCAGTTCTTC. It encodes CASSYGYLSSYNEQFF.

The rearrangement links TRBV28 to TRBJ2-7, with D hard to call. CDR1 is MDHEN, CDR2 SYDVKM, per germline. CDR3 length: 13 amino acids. The ends were cut back, 3 bases at V and 6 bases at J, with 12 bases in the middle. Here the CDR3 DNA reads TGTGCCAGCAGTTTCGGGTTACAGTCCGAGCAGTACTTC. Translating gives CASSFGLQSEQYF.

The rearrangement links TRBV7-3 to TRBJ2-1; TRBD2 matches 9 bases. The CDR3 covers 16 residues. Unmatched junction bases numbered 14, after V lost 6 bases and J lost 8 bases. CDR1 is SGHTA, CDR2 FQGTGA, per germline. The DNA of the CDR3 is TGTGCCAGCAGACCCGAACTAGCGGGCGAAGGGGATGAGCAGTTCTTC. Translating it yields CASRPELAGEGDEQFF.

The V call is TRBV6-5, the J call TRBJ1-2; D not resolved. The CDR3 consists of 13 residues. CDR1 MNHEY and CDR2 SVGAGI come from the germline V gene. Deletions cut 5 bases from V and 8 bases from J, with 15 bases between. The CDR3 bases are TGTGCCAGCAGTCACGGGTCTTTTGCCGGCTACACCTTC. Residues: CASSHGSFAGYTF.

The chain recombines TRBV2 with TRBJ2-5; TRBD2 matches at 8 bases. The CDR3 totals 15 residues. The germline CDR1 and CDR2 sequences are SNHLY and FYNNEI. V gave up 7 bases and J gave up 2 bases; unmatched junction bases: 9. The CDR3 DNA follows: TGTGCCAGCAAGCGGGAGTCCTCGCGACAAGAGACCCAGTACTTC. It encodes CASKRESSRQETQYF.

As concerns this clone: At the DNA level, this CDR3 is encoded by other sequences in the same sample as well. This sequence joins TRBV7-9 and TRBJ1-1, with D unclear. Between the trimmed V and J ends, which lost 0 bases and 2 bases, there was a span of 4 bases. Germline CDR1 is SEHNR and CDR2 is FQNEAQ (reference sequence). This CDR3 has 13 residues. CDR3 region: CASSLAANTEAFF. The DNA for the CDR3 is TGTGCCAGCAGCTTAGCGGCAAACACTGAAGCTTTCTTT.

V usage is TRBV7-8 and J usage is TRBJ2-2; maybe TRBD2 (5 bases). The germline V and J ends were trimmed by 6 bases and 4 bases, with 15 bases remaining between them. The CDR3 has 15 amino acids. The germline V gene has CDR1 SGHVS and CDR2 FQNEAQ. The CDR3 bases are TGTGCCAGCAGTCCGGGGAGCCGCGGCACCGGGGAGCTGTTTTTT. This codes for CASSPGSRGTGELFF.

V gene TRBV2 combines with J gene TRBJ2-2; 11 bases agree with TRBD2. The CDR3 runs 16 residues. CDR1 is SNHLY and CDR2 is FYNNEI in the germline V gene. Trimming at V came to 11 bases and at J to 1 base, leaving 9 bases not matched to a gene. The CDR3 reads CAVPSGGKENTGELFF. CDR3 DNA: TGTGCCGTCCCTAGCGGGGGGAAGGAGAACACCGGGGAGCTGTTTTTT.

This clone has a single count. V is TRBV2 and J is TRBJ1-4; D is perhaps TRBD1 (5 bases). The germline V gene encodes CDR1 SNHLY and CDR2 FYNNEI. This CDR3 region has 13 residues. Trimming took 9 bases from V and 8 from J, leaving 16 bases between them. Here the CDR3 DNA reads TGTGCCAGTTGCCGGGACGCCATGGAAAAACTGTTTTTT. Its translation is CASCRDAMEKLFF.

Note on this clone: The same CDR3 arises from other DNA sequences in this sample as well. The chain employs TRBV10-3 and TRBJ2-5; D is possibly TRBD1 (5 bases). This CDR3 spans 14 amino acids. Trimming removed 2 bases at V and 1 base at J, with 8 bases between. Per germline, CDR1 ENHRY and CDR2 SYGVKD. The CDR3 sequence is CAISEGQGQETQYF. The CDR3 coding sequence is TGTGCCATCAGTGAGGGGCAGGGCCAAGAGACCCAGTACTTC.

The V and J genes are TRBV7-3 and TRBJ1-1; no clear D. V dropped 5 bases and J dropped 0 bases, with 16 bases sitting between them. The CDR3 has 16 amino acids. The germline V gene encodes CDR1 SGHTA and CDR2 FQGTGA. CDR3: CASSPRGRTMNTEAFF. Here the CDR3 DNA reads TGTGCCAGCAGCCCTAGAGGACGGACGATGAACACTGAAGCTTTCTTT.

The V and J genes are TRBV29-1 and TRBJ2-5, with 13 bases fitting TRBD2. The V segment lost 6 bases and the J segment 5 bases; nucleotides outside the gene matches: 6. CDR1 and CDR2 from the germline V gene are SQVTM and ANQGSEA. This CDR3 has 14 amino acids. CDR3 in amino acids: CSVTGTSGTETQYF. The CDR3 DNA is TGCAGCGTAACCGGGACTAGCGGGACTGAGACCCAGTACTTC.

This clone appeared a single time. This chain uses TRBV7-9 with TRBJ2-3; D ambiguous. The CDR3 consists of 12 residues. V lost 7 bases to trimming and J lost 6 bases, with 11 bases between them. The germline CDR1 and CDR2 sequences are SEHNR and FQNEAQ (reference sequence). The CDR3 is CASTSFWDTQYF. For the CDR3, the DNA is TGTGCCAGCACCTCCTTTTGGGATACGCAGTATTTT.

The chain recombines TRBV7-9 with TRBJ2-5, with D unresolved. From germline, CDR1 is SEHNR and CDR2 FQNEAQ (reference sequence). The ends were cut back, 1 base at V and 10 bases at J, with 7 bases in the middle. The CDR3 totals 11 residues. CDR3 nucleotides: TGTGCCAGCAGCTTAGTCGGTGACCAGTACTTC. This sequence encodes CASSLVGDQYF.

This rearrangement joins TRBV28 to TRBJ1-5; D unresolved. Germline values: CDR1 MDHEN, CDR2 SYDVKM. This CDR3 is 12 amino acids long. Trimming took off 9 bases at V and 6 bases at J, with 12 bases between the two ends. This CDR3 is CARGRAGQPQHF. CDR3 nucleotides: TGTGCCAGGGGGAGGGCGGGTCAGCCCCAGCATTTT.

This clone was picked up one time. The gene calls are TRBV21-1 and TRBJ1-5. TRBV21-1 is recorded as a pseudogene. The CDR3 runs 16 residues. DNA for the CDR3: TGTGCCAGCAGCTTCAACCGGGAGACCAGCAATCAGCCCCAGCATTTT. Amino acid sequence: CASSFNRETSNQPQHF.

The rearrangement links TRBV14 to TRBJ2-2, with D uncertain. Trimming pared 4 bases from V and 5 bases from J, leaving 14 bases between. The CDR3 has 15 residues. Germline values: CDR1 SGHDN, CDR2 FVKESK. The CDR3 DNA sequence: TGTGCCAGCAGCCCCCTATCCTTCGAAACCGGGGAGCTGTTTTTT. It translates to CASSPLSFETGELFF.

The rearrangement links TRBV10-3 to TRBJ2-1, with TRBD2 identical over 8 bases. This CDR3 contains 13 residues. J gave up 9 bases and V 4 bases, and 5 bases lay outside the gene matches. Germline V gene data show CDR1 as ENHRY and CDR2 as SYGVKD. The CDR3 protein is CAISGTAGGEQFF. The CDR3 nucleotides are TGTGCCATCAGTGGTACGGCGGGGGGTGAGCAGTTCTTC.

The DNA of the CDR3 is TGTGCCAGCAGCCTGCGCGGGCAGGGAGGAGCTGAAGCTTTCTTT. Its translation: CASSLRGQGGAEAFF. This chain links TRBV11-2 with TRBJ1-1; D may be TRBD1 (5 bases). Germline V lookup: CDR1 SGHAT, CDR2 FQNNGV. The CDR3 spans 15 residues. V was clipped by 5 bases and J by 6 bases, with 19 bases between them.

Note on this clone: This sample also contains other DNA sequences that code for the same CDR3. V is TRBV15 and J is TRBJ1-3; D uncertain. The CDR3 sequence is 16 residues long. Per germline, CDR1 LNHNV and CDR2 YYDKDF (reference sequence). Trimming shortened V by 1 base and J by 0 bases, and 10 bases separated the two germline ends. The CDR3 coding sequence is TGTGCCACCAGCAGAGGTCCGGGGATCTCTGGAAACACCATATATTTT. Encoded protein: CATSRGPGISGNTIYF.

The CDR3 loop is CASSRRTGINEQFF. The CDR3 nucleotides read TGTGCCAGCAGCCGGAGGACAGGGATTAATGAGCAGTTCTTC. V usage is TRBV6-5 and J usage is TRBJ2-1; 8 bases line up with TRBD1. CDR1 is MNHEY, CDR2 SVGAGI, per germline. V lost 6 bases to trimming and J lost 7 bases; unmatched junction nucleotides: 8. This CDR3 is 14 amino acids long.

About this clone itself: The same CDR3 arises from other DNA sequences in this sample as well. The chain links TRBV27 to TRBJ1-1; D gene unclear. CDR3 length equals 13 residues. The V end lost 3 bases, the J end lost 4 bases, and 9 bases lay between the germline ends. CDR1 is MNHEY and CDR2 is SMNVEV in the germline V gene (reference sequence). CDR3 bases: TGTGCCAGCAGTTTCCGGGATGGCACTGAAGCTTTCTTT. Translated: CASSFRDGTEAFF.